The sequence of this TCR beta chain was determined in a study of blood T cell repertoires in COVID-19. Study-wide background: T cells, B-cell-depleted T cells, or PBMCs provided the cDNA or gDNA that served as material.

Assay: immunoSEQ multiplex PCR; the TCRdb copy retains only in-frame clones and omits some. This table holds under 400,000 clones, almost 90% found once. Enrolment of Seattle patients took place during active infection, and they were followed longitudinally. Germline values: CDR1 SNHLY, CDR2 FYNNEI. V trimming: 8 bases; J trimming: 6 bases; junction bases outside the gene matches: 3. The CDR3 spans 13 residues. The receptor was isolated from a woman aged 25 to 39 with COVID-19, enrolled during active disease. The sequencing sample was made of peripheral blood. This rearrangement joins TRBV2 to TRBJ1-5, with 11 bases that match TRBD1. The CDR3 DNA reads TGTGCCAGCGGACAGGGGGCAGCTCAGCCCCAGCATTTT. Protein sequence: CASGQGAAQPQHF.